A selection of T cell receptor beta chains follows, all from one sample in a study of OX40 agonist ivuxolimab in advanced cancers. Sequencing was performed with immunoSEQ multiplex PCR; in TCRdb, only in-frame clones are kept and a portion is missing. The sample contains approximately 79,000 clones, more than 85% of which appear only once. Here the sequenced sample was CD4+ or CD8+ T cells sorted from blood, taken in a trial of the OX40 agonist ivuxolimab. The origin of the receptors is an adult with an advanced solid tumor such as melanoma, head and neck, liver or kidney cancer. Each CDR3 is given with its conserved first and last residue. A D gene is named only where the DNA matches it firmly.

TGTGCCAGCAGCTTAGGGTCCGGGGGCTACACCTTC	CASSLGSGGYTF	NA	TRBV11-2	TRBJ1-2
TGTGCCAGCAGCGCAATCGCCGGACATCAGACGAACACTGAAGCTTTCTTT	CASSAIAGHQTNTEAFF	NA	TRBV9	TRBJ1-1
TGTGCCAGCAGTCCCCCCGGATGGGACACTGAAGCTTTCTTT	CASSPPGWDTEAFF	NA	TRBV6-5	TRBJ1-1
TGTGCCAGCAGCAATACAGTCAGTTTCAACGAGCAGTACTTC	CASSNTVSFNEQYF	NA	TRBV6-6	TRBJ2-7
TGTGCCAGCAGCCACCCCACCGGGGAGCTGTTTTTT	CASSHPTGELFF	NA	TRBV11-2	TRBJ2-2
TGTGCCAGCAGCTTAGACCCAGGGGGCTACGAGCAGTACTTC	CASSLDPGGYEQYF	TRBD1	TRBV7-6	TRBJ2-7
TGTGCCAGCAGCATTGACAGGGGCGAGACCCAGTACTTC	CASSIDRGETQYF	TRBD1	TRBV5-6	TRBJ2-5
TGCGCCAGCAGCCAGGGAAGGGGGAATTCACCCCTCCACTTT	CASSQGRGNSPLHF	NA	TRBV4-1	TRBJ1-6
TGCGCCAGCAGCTTGTCGGGGCCCAATGAGCAGTTCTTC	CASSLSGPNEQFF	NA	TRBV5-1	TRBJ2-1
TGTGCCATCAGTGATATTAGCGGGGGGTCTCGTCCAGAGAATACGCAGTATTTT	CAISDISGGSRPENTQYF	TRBD2	TRBV10-3	TRBJ2-3
TGTGCCAGCAGTTACTCAGTCCAGGGGGTAGCAGATACGCAGTATTTT	CASSYSVQGVADTQYF	TRBD1	TRBV6-5	TRBJ2-3
TGCGCCAGCAGGAAGCTAGCGGGGGGGCAAGAGACCCAGTACTTC	CASRKLAGGQETQYF	TRBD2	TRBV5-1	TRBJ2-5
TGTGCCAGCAGGAAGACCACAGGGTTGAACACTGAAGCTTTCTTT	CASRKTTGLNTEAFF	NA	TRBV6-5	TRBJ1-1
TGTGCCAGCAGTTTATGGGGACATACTAATTCACCCCTCCACTTT	CASSLWGHTNSPLHF	NA	TRBV28	TRBJ1-6
TGCGCCAGCAGCCAAGGTACGGGGGTTAGGAACACTGAAGCTTTCTTT	CASSQGTGVRNTEAFF	NA	TRBV4-1	TRBJ1-1
TGTGCCAGCTCCCGGAGGTACGAGCAGTACTTC	CASSRRYEQYF	NA	TRBV28	TRBJ2-7
TGTGCCATCAGTGTGGGGGGGTTAACAGATACGCAGTATTTT	CAISVGGLTDTQYF	TRBD2	TRBV10-3	TRBJ2-3
TGTGCCAGCAGCATCGGACAGGAGGGCAATGAGCAGTTCTTC	CASSIGQEGNEQFF	NA	TRBV11-2	TRBJ2-1
TGTGCCAGCAGTGCCAAATACGCTTCTACTAATGAAAAACTGTTTTTT	CASSAKYASTNEKLFF	NA	TRBV6-1	TRBJ1-4
TGTGCCAGTAGTCTCCAGGCAGTCGGGAAACAGGGGGCGAGGACTGAAGCTTTCTTT	CASSLQAVGKQGARTEAFF	TRBD1	TRBV19	TRBJ1-1
TGTGCCAGCAGCTTGATACAAAAGAACACTGAAGCTTTCTTT	CASSLIQKNTEAFF	NA	TRBV4-2	TRBJ1-1
TGTGCCAGCGGTACTGGACAGGGGGATTCAGATACGCAGTATTTT	CASGTGQGDSDTQYF	TRBD1	TRBV6-6	TRBJ2-3
TGTGCCAGCAGCTGGGGAGGGGACTCCCGCACGGGGGCCAACGTCCTGACTTTC	CASSWGGDSRTGANVLTF	TRBD2	TRBV7-3	TRBJ2-6
TGTGCCATCAGTGAGTCCAATACAGGGAAGAGCGCTGAAGCTTTCTTT	CAISESNTGKSAEAFF	NA	TRBV10-3	TRBJ1-1
TGTGCCAGCAGTTTCGGGGGGGGACAGGGAGCCTACGAGCAGTACTTC	CASSFGGGQGAYEQYF	NA	TRBV28	TRBJ2-7
TGTGCCAGCAGAATAACAGGGCGTGAGCAGTACTTC	CASRITGREQYF	NA	TRBV28	TRBJ2-7
TGTGCCAGCAGTTTCCCCGGGGCCCAGGGTCGGGGGAACTATGGCTACACCTTC	CASSFPGAQGRGNYGYTF	NA	TRBV28	TRBJ1-2